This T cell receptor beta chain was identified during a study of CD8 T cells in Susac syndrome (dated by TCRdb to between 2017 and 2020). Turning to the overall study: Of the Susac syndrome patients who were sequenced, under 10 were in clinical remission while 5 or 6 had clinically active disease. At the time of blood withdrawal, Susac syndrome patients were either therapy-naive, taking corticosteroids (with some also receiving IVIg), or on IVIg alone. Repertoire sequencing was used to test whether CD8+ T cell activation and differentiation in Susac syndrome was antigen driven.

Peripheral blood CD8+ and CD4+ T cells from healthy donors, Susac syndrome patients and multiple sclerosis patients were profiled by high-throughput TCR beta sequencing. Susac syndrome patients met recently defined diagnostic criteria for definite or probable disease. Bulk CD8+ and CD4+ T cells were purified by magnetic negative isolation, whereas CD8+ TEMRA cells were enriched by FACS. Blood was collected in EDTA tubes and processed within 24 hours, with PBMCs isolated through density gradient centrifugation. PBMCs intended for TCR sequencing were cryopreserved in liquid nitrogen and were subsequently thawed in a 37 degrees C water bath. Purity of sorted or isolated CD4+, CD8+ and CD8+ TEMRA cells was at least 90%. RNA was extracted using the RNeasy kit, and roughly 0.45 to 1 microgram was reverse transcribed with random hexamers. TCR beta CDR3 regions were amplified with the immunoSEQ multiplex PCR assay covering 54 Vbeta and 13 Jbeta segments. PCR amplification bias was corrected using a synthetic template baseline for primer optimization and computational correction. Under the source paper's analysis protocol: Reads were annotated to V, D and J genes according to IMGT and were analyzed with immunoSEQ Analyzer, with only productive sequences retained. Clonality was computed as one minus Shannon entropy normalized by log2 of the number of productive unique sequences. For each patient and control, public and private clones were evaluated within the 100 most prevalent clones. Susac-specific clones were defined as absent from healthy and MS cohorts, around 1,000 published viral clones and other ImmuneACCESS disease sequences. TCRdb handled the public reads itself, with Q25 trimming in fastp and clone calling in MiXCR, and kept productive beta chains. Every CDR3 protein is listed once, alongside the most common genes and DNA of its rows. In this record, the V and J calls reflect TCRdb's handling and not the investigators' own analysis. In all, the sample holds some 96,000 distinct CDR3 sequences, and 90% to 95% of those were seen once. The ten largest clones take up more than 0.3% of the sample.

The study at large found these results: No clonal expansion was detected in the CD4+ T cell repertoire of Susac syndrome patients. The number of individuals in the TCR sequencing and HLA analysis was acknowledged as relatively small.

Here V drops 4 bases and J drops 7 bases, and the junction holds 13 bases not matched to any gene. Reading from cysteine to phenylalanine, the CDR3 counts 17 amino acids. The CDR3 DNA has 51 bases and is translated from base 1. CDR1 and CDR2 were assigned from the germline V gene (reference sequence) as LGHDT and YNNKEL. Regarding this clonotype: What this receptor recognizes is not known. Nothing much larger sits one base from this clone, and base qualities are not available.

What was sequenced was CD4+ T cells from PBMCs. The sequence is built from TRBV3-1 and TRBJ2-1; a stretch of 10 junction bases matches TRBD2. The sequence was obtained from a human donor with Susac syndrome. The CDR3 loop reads CASSRSGGELGFNEQFF. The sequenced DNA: TGTGCCAGCAGCCGGAGCGGGGGGGAATTAGGGTTTAATGAGCAGTTCTTC.